This record looks at one T cell receptor beta chain sequence and its context. Its antigen is not yet known. No much larger clonotype is one base removed from it; base qualities were not supplied. From the cysteine up to the phenylalanine, the CDR3 has a length of 17 residues. Only the CDR3 portion is preserved as DNA: 51 bases, with reading frame beginning at the first base. Trimming leaves V shorter by 0 bases and J shorter by 1 base, with the junction holding 5 bases beyond the gene matches. From a lookup of the germline V gene, CDR1 and CDR2 are SGHTA and FQGNSA. All donors were healthy Caucasians. The twin cohort consisted of three pairs of female monozygotic twins, all aged about 18 to 30 years. Peripheral blood mononuclear cells were the source from which RNA for the TCR libraries was isolated. Library prep was done by 5' RACE. Data came from an Illumina HiSeq 2000. Template switching introduced a universal primer binding site; the final cDNA contained a unique molecular identifier, enabling accurate counting of TCR cDNA molecules. Specific primers in the conserved constant-segment region were used to synthesize first-strand cDNA for the TCR alpha and beta chains. To control for contamination, every cDNA library was double barcoded, receiving both a SMART-Mk sample barcode and Illumina barcodes. TruSeq adapter sequences and Illumina sample barcodes were added in two successive PCR steps. The TCR alpha and beta cDNA libraries were sequenced on the Illumina HiSeq platform using custom primers. In the original analysis: MiGEC processed the raw reads to extract unique molecular identifiers, while MiXCR was used to determine the CDR3 positions. Recombination models were inferred per individual with the repgenHMM and IGoR tools using an EM algorithm. The tcR package in R was used for shared clonotype analysis, with sharing normalized by the product of cloneset sizes. To study raw recombination without the effects of thymic and clonal selection, out-of-frame nonproductive sequences were analyzed. TCRdb passed the public sequencing reads through fastp at Q25 and MiXCR, retaining productive beta sequences. Every CDR3 protein is listed once, alongside the most common genes and DNA of its rows. The V and J calls here are based on TCRdb, not the publication. The sample yields about 660,000 distinct CDR3 sequences; 8.6% were counted once. The top ten clones comprise roughly 0.9% of the sample.

This record belongs to a study of identical twins (dated by TCRdb to 2015 to 2016). As for the study more broadly: To test whether fetal clonotypes persist, this study deep-sequenced TCR alpha and beta repertoires from monozygotic twins, from unrelated adults of various ages, and from cord blood. To rule out contamination, replicate twin experiments were performed at different times with different library preparation protocols. Study-level results and caveats: Because the same donors could not be followed over many years, the conclusions depended on cross-sectional statistical analysis. Compared with coincidental sharing between unrelated individuals, out-of-frame TCR alpha sequences shared between twins had an excess of sequences with low generation probability. Invariant T cells such as MAIT and iNKT could partly confound zero-insertion analyses, although diverse VJ usage argued against such confounding for most clonotypes. Abundant cord blood beta clonotypes carried fewer insertions; young adult naive repertoires showed a weaker similar trend, while memory repertoires showed none. In beta out-of-frame sequences, excess twin sharing was weaker, because having fewer shared sequences lowered the signal-to-noise ratio. Recombination models systematically underestimated out-of-frame TCR alpha sharing in monozygotic twins but agreed with sharing between unrelated individuals.

The same data also contributed to another study, on yellow fever vaccine responses in identical twins. The second study's authors report: The authors reported that the T cell response to vaccination in identical twins appeared partly convergent and partly personalized. In the study, vaccine-responding T cell clones were precisely tracked in identical twins.

Recombination connected TRBV7-2 to TRBJ2-3; 9 of the junction bases match TRBD2. The sequence came from a woman aged 18-29 years in good health. The source material was PBMCs. The CDR3 amino acid sequence is: CASSLASGRLGTDTQYF. The sequence in DNA is TGTGCCAGCAGCTTAGCTAGCGGGAGATTGGGCACAGATACGCAGTATTTT. Full variable domain (CDR3 extended with the reference TRBV7-2 and TRBJ2-3 proteins): GAGVSQSPSNKVTEKGKDVELRCDPISGHTALYWYRQSLGQGLEFLIYFQGNSAPDKSGLPSDRFSAERTGGSVSTLTIQRTQQEDSAVYLCASSLASGRLGTDTQYFGPGTRLTVL.